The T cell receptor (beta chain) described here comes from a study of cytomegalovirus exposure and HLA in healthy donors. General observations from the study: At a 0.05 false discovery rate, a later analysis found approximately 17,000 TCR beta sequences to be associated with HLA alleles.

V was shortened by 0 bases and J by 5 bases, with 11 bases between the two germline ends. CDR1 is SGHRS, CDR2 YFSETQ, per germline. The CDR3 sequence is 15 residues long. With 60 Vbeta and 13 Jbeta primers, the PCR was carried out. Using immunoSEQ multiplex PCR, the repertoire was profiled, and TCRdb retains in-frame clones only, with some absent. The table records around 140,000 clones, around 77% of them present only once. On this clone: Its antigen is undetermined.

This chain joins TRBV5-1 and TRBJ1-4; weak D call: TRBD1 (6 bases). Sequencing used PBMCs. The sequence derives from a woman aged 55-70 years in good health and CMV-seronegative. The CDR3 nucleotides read TGCGCCAGCAGCTTGGACAGGGCTTCGAATGAAAAACTGTTTTTT. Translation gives CASSLDRASNEKLFF.